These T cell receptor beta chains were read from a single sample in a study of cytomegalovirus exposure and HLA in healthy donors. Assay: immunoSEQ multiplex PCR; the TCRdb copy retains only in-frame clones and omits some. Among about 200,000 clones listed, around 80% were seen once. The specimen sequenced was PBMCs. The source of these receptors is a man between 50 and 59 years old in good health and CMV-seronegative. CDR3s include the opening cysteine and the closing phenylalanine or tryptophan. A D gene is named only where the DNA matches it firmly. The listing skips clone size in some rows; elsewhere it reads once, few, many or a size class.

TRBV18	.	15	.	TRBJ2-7	CASSLNRVAGHEQYF	TGTGCCAGCTCATTAAACCGGGTGGCAGGGCACGAGCAGTACTTC
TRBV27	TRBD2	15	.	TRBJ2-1	CASSSSGTSGNEQFF	TGTGCCAGCAGTTCCAGCGGGACTAGCGGCAATGAGCAGTTCTTC
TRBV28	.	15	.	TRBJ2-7	CASSSAGAFAYEQYF	TGTGCCAGCAGTTCTGCAGGGGCCTTCGCCTACGAGCAGTACTTC
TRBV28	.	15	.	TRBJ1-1	CASSLLRDGGAEAFF	TGTGCCAGCAGTTTACTGCGGGACGGGGGGGCTGAAGCTTTCTTT
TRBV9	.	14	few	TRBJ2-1	CASSVEISENEQFF	TGTGCCAGCAGCGTAGAGATTAGCGAGAATGAGCAGTTCTTC
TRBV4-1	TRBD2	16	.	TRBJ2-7	CASSRWTSGYSYEQYF	TGCGCCAGCAGCCGGTGGACTAGCGGATACTCCTACGAGCAGTACTTC
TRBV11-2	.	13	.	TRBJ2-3	CASSALNGDTQYF	TGTGCCAGCAGCGCCCTCAACGGAGATACGCAGTATTTT
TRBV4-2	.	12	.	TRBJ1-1	CASSQEGRRAFF	TGTGCCAGCAGCCAAGAGGGGAGGAGAGCTTTCTTT
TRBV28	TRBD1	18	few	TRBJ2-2	CASSPPPTGPSNTGELFF	TGTGCCAGCAGTCCTCCCCCGACAGGGCCTTCGAACACCGGGGAGCTGTTTTTT
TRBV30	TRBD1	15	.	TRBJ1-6	CAWTAGRGRNSPLHF	TGTGCCTGGACCGCCGGGAGGGGGCGAAATTCACCCCTCCACTTT
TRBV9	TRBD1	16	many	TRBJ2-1	CASSPLGQGRGNEQFF	TGTGCCAGCAGCCCTCTCGGACAGGGCCGTGGGAATGAGCAGTTCTTC
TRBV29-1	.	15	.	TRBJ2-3	CSAIRRNPRGDTQYF	TGCAGCGCAATAAGAAGGAACCCTCGGGGGGATACGCAGTATTTT
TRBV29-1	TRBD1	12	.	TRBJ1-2	CSVDPDRVGYTF	TGCAGCGTTGATCCCGACAGGGTTGGCTACACCTTC
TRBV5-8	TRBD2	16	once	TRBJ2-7	CASSLFSGSSSYEQYF	TGTGCCAGCAGCCTATTTAGCGGGAGTTCTTCCTACGAGCAGTACTTC
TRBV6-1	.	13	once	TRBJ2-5	CASAVVYRETQYF	TGTGCCAGTGCGGTTGTTTATAGAGAGACCCAGTACTTC